This TCR beta chain comes out of a study of blood T cell repertoires in COVID-19. About the research overall: Sites in the United States, Italy and Spain provided acute and convalescent COVID-19 samples.

Profiled with immunoSEQ multiplex PCR; TCRdb holds only in-frame clones, not every one. The sample carries around 65,000 clones, roughly 82% recorded once. In its sample, this clone was seen a few times. Germline CDR1 SGHRS, CDR2 YFSETQ. Trimming took off 0 bases at V and 6 bases at J, with 22 bases between the two ends. The CDR3 has 17 amino acids. The rearrangement uses TRBV5-1 and TRBJ2-7; perhaps TRBD2 as D (6 bases). Sequencing was done on a sample of peripheral blood. This TCR derives from an elderly man with active COVID-19. CDR3 in amino acids: CASSLAEVGWGLTEQYF. DNA for the CDR3: TGCGCCAGCAGCTTGGCGGAAGTAGGTTGGGGACTTACCGAGCAGTACTTC. Variable domain in full (rest from reference TRBV5-1 and TRBJ2-7): KAGVTQTPRYLIKTRGQQVTLSCSPISGHRSVSWYQQTPGQGLQFLFEYFSETQRNKGNFPGRFSGRQFSNSRSEMNVSTLELGDSALYLCASSLAEVGWGLTEQYFGPGTRLTVT.